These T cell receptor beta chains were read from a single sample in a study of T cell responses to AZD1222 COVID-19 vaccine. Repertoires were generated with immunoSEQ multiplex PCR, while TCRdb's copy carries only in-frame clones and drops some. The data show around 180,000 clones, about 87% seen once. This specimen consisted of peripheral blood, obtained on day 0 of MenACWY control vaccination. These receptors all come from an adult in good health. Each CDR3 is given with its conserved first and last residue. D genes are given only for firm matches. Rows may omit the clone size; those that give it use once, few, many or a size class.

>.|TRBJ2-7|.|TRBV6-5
TGTGCCAGCAACGACCGCAGGGCCCTCTCCTACGAGCAGTACTTC
CASNDRRALSYEQYF
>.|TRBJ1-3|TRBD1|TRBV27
TGTGCCAGCAGTTTATCATGGACAGGGCAAAACACCATATATTTT
CASSLSWTGQNTIYF
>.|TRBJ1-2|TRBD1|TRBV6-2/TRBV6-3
TGTGCCAGCAGTTTTGACAGGGGCTATGGCTACACCTTC
CASSFDRGYGYTF
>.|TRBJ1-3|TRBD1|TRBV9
TGTGCCAGCAGCGCTCACAGGGGGCTCCGCGGAAACACCATATATTTT
CASSAHRGLRGNTIYF
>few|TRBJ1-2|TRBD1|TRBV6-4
TGTGCCAGCAGCTACTCCGGGACAGCAAGAAAGGTCTTC
CASSYSGTARKVF
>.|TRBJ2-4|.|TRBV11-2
TGTGCCAGCAGCTTAGATCCAGGGGCGAACGCCAAAAACATTCAGTACTTC
CASSLDPGANAKNIQYF
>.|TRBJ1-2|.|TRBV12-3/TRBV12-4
TGTGCCAGTTCCCCGGGGGGGTACTATGGCTACACCTTC
CASSPGGYYGYTF
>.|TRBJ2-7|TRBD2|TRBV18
TGTGCCAGCTCACCACCACCGGGACTAGCGTCATACGAGCAGTACTTC
CASSPPPGLASYEQYF
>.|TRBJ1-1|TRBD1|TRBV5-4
TGTGCCAGCAGCTTGAGACAGGGGGTAACTGAAGCTTTCTTT
CASSLRQGVTEAFF
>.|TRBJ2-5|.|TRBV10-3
TGTGCCATCAGCTCAGGGGGGCGGGAGACCCAGTACTTC
CAISSGGRETQYF
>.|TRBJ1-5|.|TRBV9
TGTGCCAGCAGCGTAGCTGGACAGATCAATCAGCCCCAGCATTTT
CASSVAGQINQPQHF
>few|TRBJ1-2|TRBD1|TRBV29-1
TGCAGCGTCCCAGGCAAAACGGGACAGAACTATGGCTACACCTTC
CSVPGKTGQNYGYTF
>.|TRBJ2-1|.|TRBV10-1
TGCGCCAGCAGTGTTGGACCTAACTCCTACAATGAGCAGTTCTTC
CASSVGPNSYNEQFF
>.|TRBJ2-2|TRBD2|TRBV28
TGTGCCAGCAGTTTAAAACTAGCGGCCGGAGTGAGGGGCACCGGGGAGCTGTTTTTT
CASSLKLAAGVRGTGELFF
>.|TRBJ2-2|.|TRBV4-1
TGCGCCAGCAGCCAGCTAGGGTTAGCGGTCGCGAACACCGGGGAGCTGTTTTTT
CASSQLGLAVANTGELFF
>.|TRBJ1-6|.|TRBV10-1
TGCGCCAGCAGTGAGTCGAACATTCCGGGGAATTCACCCCTCCACTTT
CASSESNIPGNSPLHF
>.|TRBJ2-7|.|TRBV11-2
TGTGCCAGCAGCTCCTCCGGGACCGCTACCTACGAGCAGTACTTC
CASSSSGTATYEQYF
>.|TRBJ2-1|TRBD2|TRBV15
TGTGCCACCAGGCAAGCGGGAGGGCAGAGCTCCTACAATGAGCAGTTCTTC
CATRQAGGQSSYNEQFF
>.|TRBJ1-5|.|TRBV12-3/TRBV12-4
TGTGCCAGCAGTTTGGCTAATCAGCCCCAGCATTTT
CASSLANQPQHF
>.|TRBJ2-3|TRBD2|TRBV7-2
TGTGCCAGCAGCTTTACAGCGGGAGGGCCGGCAGATACGCAGTATTTT
CASSFTAGGPADTQYF
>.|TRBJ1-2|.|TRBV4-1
TGCGCCAGCAGCCAAGACATGGGAGGCTACACCTTC
CASSQDMGGYTF
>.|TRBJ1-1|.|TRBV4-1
TGCGCCAGCAGCCAGTTGAGGGGAACTGAAGCTTTCTTT
CASSQLRGTEAFF
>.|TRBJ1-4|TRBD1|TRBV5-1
TGCGCCAGCAGCCCTCAGACAGGGCTCAATGAAAAACTGTTTTTT
CASSPQTGLNEKLFF
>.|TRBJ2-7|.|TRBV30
TGTGCCTGGAGTGCCGGGACCGGCGAGCAGTACTTC
CAWSAGTGEQYF
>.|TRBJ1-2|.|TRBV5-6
TGTGCCAGCAGCTTGGTAGGACAGCGTCATGGCTACACCTTC
CASSLVGQRHGYTF
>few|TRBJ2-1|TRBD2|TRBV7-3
TGTGCCAGCAGCTTGGGACTAGCGGGGGGGTATAGCTCCTACAATGAGCAGTTCTTC
CASSLGLAGGYSSYNEQFF
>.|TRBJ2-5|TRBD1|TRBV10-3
TGTGCCATCAGCACTCGGGACAGGGGAGAGACCCAGTACTTC
CAISTRDRGETQYF
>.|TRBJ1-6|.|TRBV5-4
TGTGCCAGCAGCTCCAACCCCAGGGATTATAATTCACCCCTCCACTTT
CASSSNPRDYNSPLHF
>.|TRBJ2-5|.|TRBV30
TGTGCCTGGGGGGGGCGGAACCAAGAGACCCAGTACTTC
CAWGGRNQETQYF
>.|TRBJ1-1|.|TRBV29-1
TGCAGCGTTCGAGACGGTAACACTGAAGCTTTCTTT
CSVRDGNTEAFF
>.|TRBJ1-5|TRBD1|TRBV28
TGTGCCAGCAGTCCCCCCAGACAGGGGGCTGGGCAGCCCCAGCATTTT
CASSPPRQGAGQPQHF
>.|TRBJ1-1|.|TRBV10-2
TGCGCCAGTCGACGGTCGAACACTGAAGCTTTCTTT
CASRRSNTEAFF
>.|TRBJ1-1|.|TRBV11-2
TGTGCCAGCAGCTTCTCCCCGAGGCTTGGCACTGAAGCTTTCTTT
CASSFSPRLGTEAFF
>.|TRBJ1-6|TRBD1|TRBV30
TGTGCCTGGAGACAGGGGGCTTTTAATTCACCCCTCCACTTT
CAWRQGAFNSPLHF
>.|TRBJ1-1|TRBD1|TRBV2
TGTGCCAGCAGTTCTGGACAGGCAGGGTTGAACACTGAAGCTTTCTTT
CASSSGQAGLNTEAFF
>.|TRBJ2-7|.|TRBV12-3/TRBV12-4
TGTGCCAGCACCACCACGACCTGGGGCGAGCAGTACTTC
CASTTTTWGEQYF
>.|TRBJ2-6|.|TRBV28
TGTGCCAGCAGTTTAAGAGGGGAATCTGGGGCCAACGTCCTGACTTTC
CASSLRGESGANVLTF
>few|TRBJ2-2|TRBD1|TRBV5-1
TGCGCCAGCAGATCGGGACAGTCGAACACCGGGGAGCTGTTTTTT
CASRSGQSNTGELFF
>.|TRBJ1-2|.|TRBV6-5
TGTGCCAGCAGAGACAAGGCAGGCCGGAACTATGGCTACACCTTC
CASRDKAGRNYGYTF
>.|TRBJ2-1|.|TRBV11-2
TGTGCCAGCATGGGGGGCCTGTCCTACAATGAGCAGTTCTTC
CASMGGLSYNEQFF